This is a list of T cell receptor beta chains from one sample in a study of T cell responses to AZD1222 COVID-19 vaccine. The assay was immunoSEQ multiplex PCR, and TCRdb's table has in-frame clones only and misses some. The sample consists of 100,000 to 150,000 clones, around 80% of them appearing once. Sequencing was performed on peripheral blood, taken 28 days after the second AZD1222 dose. The source of these receptors is an adult who received the AZD1222 COVID-19 vaccine. Each CDR3 is given with its conserved first and last residue. The D gene is left open where the match is weak. Some rows mark clone size as missing; the rest say once, few, many or name a class of expanded clone.

NA | TRBJ1-2 | TRBV4-3 | TRBD1 | CASSPGQGVRGYTF | TGCGCCAGCAGCCCCGGACAGGGTGTGCGTGGCTACACCTTC
NA | TRBJ1-2 | TRBV6-2/TRBV6-3 | TRBD1 | CASSPRGQGLSGYTF | TGTGCCAGCAGCCCTAGAGGACAGGGCCTTTCGGGCTACACCTTC
NA | TRBJ2-7 | TRBV27 | NA | CASSVTGSWSEQYF | TGTGCCAGCAGTGTTACAGGTAGTTGGTCCGAGCAGTACTTC
NA | TRBJ1-2 | TRBV4-1 | TRBD1 | CASSQEVGDRDLSNYGYTF | TGCGCCAGCAGCCAAGAAGTTGGGGACAGGGACCTCTCTAACTATGGCTACACCTTC
NA | TRBJ1-6 | TRBV21-1 | NA | CASSVPRWEKTYNSPLHF | TGTGCCAGCAGCGTCCCACGGTGGGAAAAGACCTATAATTCACCCCTCCACTTT
NA | TRBJ1-2 | TRBV7-2 | TRBD1 | CASSLFGQVPYGYTF | TGTGCCAGCAGCTTATTTGGACAGGTTCCGTATGGCTACACCTTC
once | TRBJ1-2 | TRBV19 | NA | CASSLVVPYGYTF | TGTGCCAGTAGCCTCGTTGTTCCCTATGGCTACACCTTC
few | TRBJ2-7 | TRBV7-9 | TRBD1 | CASSKKGQGFDEQYF | TGTGCCAGCAGCAAGAAGGGACAGGGGTTCGACGAGCAGTACTTC
NA | TRBJ2-7 | TRBV5-8 | NA | CASSLRGASYSYEQYF | TGTGCCAGCAGCTTGAGGGGGGCCTCGTACTCCTACGAGCAGTACTTC
NA | TRBJ2-7 | TRBV28 | TRBD1 | CASSLGGQGTYEQYF | TGTGCCAGCAGTTTAGGGGGACAGGGTACCTACGAGCAGTACTTC
NA | TRBJ1-4 | TRBV14 | TRBD1 | CASSQKTGAPRTGNEKLFF | TGTGCCAGCAGCCAGAAAACAGGGGCCCCGAGAACGGGTAATGAAAAACTGTTTTTT
NA | TRBJ1-6 | TRBV5-5 | NA | CASSFLGGDSPLHF | TGTGCCAGCAGCTTTTTGGGTGGAGATTCACCCCTCCACTTT
NA | TRBJ1-3 | TRBV7-9 | NA | CASSSAGSGNTIYF | TGTGCCAGCAGCTCGGCGGGATCTGGAAACACCATATATTTT
NA | TRBJ1-1 | TRBV7-2 | TRBD1 | CASSLGQGRAFF | TGTGCCAGCAGCTTAGGACAGGGCCGGGCTTTCTTT
NA | TRBJ2-5 | TRBV6-5 | TRBD1 | CASTIGQVQETQYF | TGTGCCAGCACTATCGGACAGGTCCAAGAGACCCAGTACTTC
NA | TRBJ1-2 | TRBV28 | NA | CASSAQGAEVYTF | TGTGCCAGCAGTGCTCAGGGAGCGGAGGTCTACACCTTC
NA | TRBJ1-4 | TRBV11-1 | NA | CASSSNWDNEKLFF | TGTGCCAGCAGCTCCAATTGGGACAATGAAAAACTGTTTTTT
few | TRBJ2-1 | TRBV7-2 | TRBD1 | CASSLRQGAFFEQFF | TGTGCCAGCAGCCTACGACAGGGGGCGTTTTTTGAGCAGTTCTTC
NA | TRBJ1-2 | TRBV19 | NA | CASSPPGKTNYGYTF | TGTGCCAGTAGTCCGCCAGGGAAGACCAACTATGGCTACACCTTC
NA | TRBJ1-2 | TRBV4-1 | TRBD1 | CAAGTGGNYGYTF | TGCGCCGCGGGGACAGGGGGGAACTATGGCTACACCTTC
few | TRBJ1-4 | TRBV19 | TRBD1 | CASKDRGRTEKLFF | TGTGCCAGTAAAGACAGGGGGCGCACTGAAAAACTGTTTTTT
NA | TRBJ2-7 | TRBV5-1 | TRBD1 | CASSSTGGSYEQYF | TGCGCCAGCAGCTCCACAGGGGGTAGTTACGAGCAGTACTTC
NA | TRBJ1-5 | TRBV28 | NA | CASSGGHRYLPNQPQHF | TGTGCCAGCAGTGGGGGTCACAGATACCTCCCCAATCAGCCCCAGCATTTT
once | TRBJ2-2 | TRBV5-1 | NA | CASSLAGSDTGELFF | TGCGCCAGCAGCTTGGCCGGGTCGGACACCGGGGAGCTGTTTTTT
NA | TRBJ1-5 | TRBV19 | NA | CASSLTGTNSNQPQHF | TGTGCCAGTAGTTTGACAGGAACAAATAGCAATCAGCCCCAGCATTTT
NA | TRBJ1-2 | TRBV29-1 | NA | CSVWVDYGYTF | TGCAGCGTTTGGGTCGACTATGGCTACACCTTC
NA | TRBJ1-5 | TRBV19 | NA | CASSGDILQPQHF | TGTGCCAGTAGTGGGGACATTCTGCAGCCCCAGCATTTT